The rows below give T cell receptor beta chains drawn from one sample of a study of Ad26.COV2.S vaccination and SARS-CoV-2 variants. Using immunoSEQ multiplex PCR, the repertoire was profiled, and TCRdb retains in-frame clones only, with some absent. The sample has about 350,000 clones, about 88% seen once; the top ten hold approximately 5.9%. The sample was peripheral blood, taken in a trial of Ad26.COV2.S vaccine versus placebo. These TCRs come from a person between 18 and 60 years old who received the Ad26.COV2.S COVID-19 vaccine or a placebo. Each CDR3 is given with its conserved first and last residue. A D gene is named only where the DNA matches it firmly. Some rows mark clone size as missing; the rest say once, few, many or name a class of expanded clone.

>NA|TRBJ1-5|NA|TRBV28
CASSLQVPNQPQHF
TGTGCCAGCAGTTTACAGGTCCCCAATCAGCCCCAGCATTTT
>NA|TRBJ2-7|NA|TRBV28
CASSGPGQVYEQYF
TGTGCCAGCAGCGGCCCGGGGCAGGTCTACGAGCAGTACTTC
>NA|TRBJ2-1|NA|TRBV4-1
CASSLAGTQRYNEQFF
TGCGCCAGCAGTCTAGCCGGGACCCAACGATACAATGAGCAGTTCTTC
>TRBD2|TRBJ2-5|once|TRBV28
CASSSMGLVTETQYF
TGTGCCAGCAGTTCGATGGGACTAGTCACCGAGACCCAGTACTTC
>NA|TRBJ1-4|once|TRBV14
CASSLRVNEKLFF
TGTGCCAGCAGCCTAAGGGTTAATGAAAAACTGTTTTTT
>TRBD1|TRBJ2-1|NA|TRBV27
CASTWRTGGYNEQFF
TGTGCCAGCACTTGGCGGACAGGGGGCTACAATGAGCAGTTCTTC
>TRBD1|TRBJ1-5|NA|TRBV28
CASRRNTGGAGNQPQHF
TGTGCCAGCAGGCGTAACACAGGGGGCGCAGGCAATCAGCCCCAGCATTTT
>NA|TRBJ2-1|NA|TRBV11-3
CASSFTGGKQFF
TGTGCCAGCAGCTTTACTGGGGGCAAGCAGTTCTTC
>NA|TRBJ2-7|NA|TRBV7-9
CASSPKGLTYYEQYF
TGTGCCAGCAGCCCAAAGGGACTCACCTACTACGAGCAGTACTTC
>TRBD2|TRBJ2-3|NA|TRBV3-1/TRBV3-2
CASSQLSGGTPTDTQYF
TGTGCCAGCAGCCAACTTAGCGGGGGGACACCGACAGATACGCAGTATTTT
>NA|TRBJ2-7|NA|TRBV3-1/TRBV3-2
CASSQGTPGNEQYF
TGTGCCAGCAGCCAAGGGACCCCAGGGAACGAGCAGTACTTC
>NA|TRBJ1-5|NA|TRBV30
CAWSLGIGNQPQHF
TGTGCCTGGAGTCTGGGGATAGGCAATCAGCCCCAGCATTTT
>TRBD2|TRBJ2-1|NA|TRBV27
CASSSKILLAGEHHEQFF
TGTGCCAGCAGTTCGAAAATTTTACTAGCGGGAGAGCACCATGAGCAGTTCTTC
>TRBD2|TRBJ2-1|once|TRBV18
CASSPRTSGSHSYNEQFF
TGTGCCAGCTCACCAAGGACTAGCGGGTCTCACTCCTACAATGAGCAGTTCTTC
>NA|TRBJ1-4|NA|TRBV7-6
CASSFGPGSTYEKLFF
TGTGCCAGCAGCTTCGGGCCTGGGAGTACGTATGAAAAACTGTTTTTT
>TRBD1|TRBJ2-3|NA|TRBV7-9
CASSSLSGTGGFTDTQYF
TGTGCCAGCAGCTCCCTATCGGGGACAGGGGGTTTCACAGATACGCAGTATTTT
>NA|TRBJ1-5|NA|TRBV6-6
CASSGAGDQPQHF
TGTGCCAGCAGTGGGGCCGGGGATCAGCCCCAGCATTTT